This TCR beta chain was observed in a study of T cell responses to AZD1222 COVID-19 vaccine. Some clones are missing from TCRdb's copy, which holds only in-frame ones; the method was immunoSEQ multiplex PCR. The table records about 83,000 clones, approximately 87% of them present only once. A word on this clone: Its antigen remains unknown.

Findings and caveats of the study: Regions 160-218 and 743-854 dominated among vaccine-associated CD4 TCRs spanning spike. Spike-specific TCR breadth and depth both grew after two AZD1222 doses. Unmutated variant regions are reportedly targeted by nearly half of spike-specific TCRs. The number of AZD1222 recipients seropositive at baseline was only 6 or 7.

The CDR3 is 15 residues long. The J segment lost 2 bases and the V segment lost 5 bases, leaving 5 bases of the junction unmatched. Germline V CDR1 and CDR2: SGHTA, FQGTGA. Material: peripheral blood, obtained on day 0 of MenACWY control vaccination. This chain joins TRBV7-3 and TRBJ2-1; 8 bases are a match to TRBD1. The TCR was taken from an adult in good health. CDR3 sequence: CASSLRQGTYNEQFF. The CDR3 coding sequence is TGTGCCAGCAGCCTTAGACAGGGGACCTACAATGAGCAGTTCTTC.